The T cell receptor (beta chain) under discussion was sequenced for a study of blood T cell repertoires in COVID-19. The protocol was immunoSEQ multiplex PCR, while the TCRdb copy is restricted to in-frame clones and leaves out a portion. The repertoire holds about 220,000 clones, with 75% to 90% as singletons. The J segment lost 3 bases and the V segment lost 5 bases, leaving 13 bases of the junction unmatched. The length of the CDR3 is 16 residues. Germline V gene data show CDR1 as SEHNR and CDR2 as FQNEAQ (reference sequence). This TCR came from a woman between 18 and 30 years old in a cohort exposed to, infected with or recovered from COVID-19 (not recorded which). The sample taken for sequencing was PBMCs or T cells enriched from blood (not recorded which). V usage is TRBV7-9 and J usage is TRBJ2-7; 7 bases agree with TRBD1. The CDR3 bases are TGTGCCAGCAGCCCCAGGACAGGCGGTCCATTCTACGAGCAGTACTTC. It encodes CASSPRTGGPFYEQYF.